This T cell receptor (beta chain) was captured by sequencing in a study of blood T cell repertoires in COVID-19. About the study: Sample material is recorded as cDNA or gDNA derived from T cells, B-cell-depleted T cells, or PBMCs.

As processed by the authors: From reference gene primer amplification, estimates of nucleated cell counts were derived. Measured with immunoSEQ multiplex PCR; TCRdb has only the in-frame clones, and not every one. V and J calls and clone size are copied from that table; D and trimming were computed from the DNA. The sample has around 95,000 clones; roughly 88% are singletons. Germline assignment: CDR1 LGHDT and CDR2 YNNKEL (reference sequence). V lost 4 bases, J lost 10 bases, and 14 bases lay in between. The CDR3 runs 14 residues. The receptor's source is a human donor in a cohort sampled during active COVID-19. Specimen: peripheral blood. The chain recombines TRBV3-1 (or the pseudogene TRBV3-2) with TRBJ1-6, with D possibly TRBD1 on 5 matching bases. CDR3 loop: CASSRSQGSSPLHF. The DNA of the CDR3 is TGTGCCAGCAGCCGAAGTCAGGGTAGCTCACCCCTCCACTTT.